This T cell receptor (beta chain) was obtained from a study of blood T cells in healthy people across ages. CDR1 MDHEN and CDR2 SYDVKM come from the germline V gene. V was pared by 4 bases and J by 0 bases, with 7 bases of the junction left unmatched. This CDR3 contains 16 residues. Study findings and constraints: Diversity of TCR beta per million T cells declined in a roughly linear way with age. As naive T cell percentage varied, TCR beta diversity correlated strongly with it.

This clonotype was counted ten times or more. The antigen is unknown. Primed by a sample-barcoded 5' primer and a J-beta primer mix, a second PCR proceeded for about 6 to 11 cycles. TCRdb processed the 5' RACE reads anew with MiXCR; each CDR3 protein has one entry. The sample consists of hundreds of thousands of distinct CDR3 sequences, around 24% of them appearing once. The data were also submitted as part of a second study, on T cells of mothers and their children.

The specimen was blood. The rearrangement joins TRBV28 to TRBJ2-7; 9 bases align to TRBD1. This sequence was found in a boy younger than 18 in good health. The CDR3 nucleotides are TGTGCCAGCAGTTCGAATCCGGGACAGGGCTCCTACGAGCAGTACTTC. It translates to CASSSNPGQGSYEQYF. The whole variable domain, remainder taken from reference TRBV28 and TRBJ2-7, is DVKVTQSSRYLVKRTGEKVFLECVQDMDHENMFWYRQDPGLGLRLIYFSYDVKMKEKGDIPEGYSVSREKKERFSLILESASTNQTSMYLCASSSNPGQGSYEQYFGPGTRLTVT.